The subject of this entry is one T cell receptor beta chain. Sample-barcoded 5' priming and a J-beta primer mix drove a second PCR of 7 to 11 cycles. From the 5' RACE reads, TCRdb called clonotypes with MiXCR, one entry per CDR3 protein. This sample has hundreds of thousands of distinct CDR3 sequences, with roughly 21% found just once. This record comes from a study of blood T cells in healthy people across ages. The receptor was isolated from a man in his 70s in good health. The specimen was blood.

For the CDR3, the DNA is TGTGCCAGCAGTTACTCGAAGGTCTGGGACAGGAATTTCCTTAGCTCTGGGGCCAACGTCCTGACTTTC. Residues: CASSYSKVWDRNFLSSGANVLTF. The chain links TRBV6-5 to TRBJ2-6, with 8 bases matching TRBD1. With 0 bases clipped from V and 0 bases from J, the junction kept 19 bases outside the gene matches. The CDR3 is 23 residues long. Germline CDR1 reads MNHEY; CDR2 reads SVGAGI.